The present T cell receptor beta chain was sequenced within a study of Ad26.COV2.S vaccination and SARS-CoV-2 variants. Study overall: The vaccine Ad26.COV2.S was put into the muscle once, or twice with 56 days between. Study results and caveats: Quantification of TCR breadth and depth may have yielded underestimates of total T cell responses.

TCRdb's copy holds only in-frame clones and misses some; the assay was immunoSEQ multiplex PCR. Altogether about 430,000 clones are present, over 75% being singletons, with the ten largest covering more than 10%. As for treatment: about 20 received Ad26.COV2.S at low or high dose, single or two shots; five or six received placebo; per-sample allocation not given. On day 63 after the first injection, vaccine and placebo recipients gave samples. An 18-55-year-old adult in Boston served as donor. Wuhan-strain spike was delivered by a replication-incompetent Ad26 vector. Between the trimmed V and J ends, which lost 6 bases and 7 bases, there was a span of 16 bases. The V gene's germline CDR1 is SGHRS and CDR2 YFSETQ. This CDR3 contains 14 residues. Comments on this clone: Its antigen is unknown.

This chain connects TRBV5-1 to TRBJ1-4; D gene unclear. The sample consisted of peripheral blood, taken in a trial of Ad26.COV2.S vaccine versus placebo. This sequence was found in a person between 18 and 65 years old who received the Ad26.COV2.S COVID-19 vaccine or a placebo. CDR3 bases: TGCGCCAGCAAGTGGGCGCATAACGGTGAAAAACTGTTTTTT. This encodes CASKWAHNGEKLFF.